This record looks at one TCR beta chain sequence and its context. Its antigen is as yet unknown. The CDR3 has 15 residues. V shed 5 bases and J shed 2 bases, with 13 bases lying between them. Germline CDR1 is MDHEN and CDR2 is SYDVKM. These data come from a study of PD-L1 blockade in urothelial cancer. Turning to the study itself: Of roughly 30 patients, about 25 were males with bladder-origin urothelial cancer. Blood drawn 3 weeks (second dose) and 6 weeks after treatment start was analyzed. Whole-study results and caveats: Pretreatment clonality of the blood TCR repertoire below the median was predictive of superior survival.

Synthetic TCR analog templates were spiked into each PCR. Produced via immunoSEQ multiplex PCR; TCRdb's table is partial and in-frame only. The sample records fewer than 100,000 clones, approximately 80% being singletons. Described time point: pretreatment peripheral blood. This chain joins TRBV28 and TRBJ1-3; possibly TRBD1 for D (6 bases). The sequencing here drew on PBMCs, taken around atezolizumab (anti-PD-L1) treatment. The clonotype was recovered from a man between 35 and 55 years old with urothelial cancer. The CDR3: CASSTLQGTGNTIYF. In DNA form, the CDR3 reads TGTGCCAGCAGTACGCTCCAGGGGACTGGAAACACCATATATTTT.